These 12 T cell receptor beta chains were sequenced from one sample in a study of blood T cell repertoires in COVID-19. Sequencing used immunoSEQ multiplex PCR; TCRdb keeps in-frame clones, though not all of them. The sample has some 130,000 clones, about nine tenths seen once. The sequencing input was peripheral blood. These receptors were collected from a man aged 50 to 60 with active COVID-19.

This clone occurred once. The V call is TRBV2, the J call TRBJ2-3; 14 nucleotides agree with TRBD2. Losses at the gene ends were 6 bases for V and 2 bases for J; bases not matched to a gene: 4. The CDR3 contains 16 residues. Germline assignment: CDR1 SNHLY and CDR2 FYNNEI. CDR3 protein: CASRRTSGGYTDTQYF. In DNA, the CDR3 is TGTGCCAGCAGGAGGACTAGCGGGGGGTACACAGATACGCAGTATTTT.

The V and J genes are TRBV3-1 (or the pseudogene TRBV3-2) and TRBJ2-5; 12 nucleotides agree with TRBD2. Trimming at V came to 2 bases and at J to 0 bases, leaving 1 base not matched to a gene. Germline CDR1 reads LGHDT; CDR2 reads YNNKEL (reference sequence). This CDR3 spans 16 amino acids. The CDR3 DNA sequence: TGTGCCAGCAGCCAAACTAGCGGGGGGTACCAAGAGACCCAGTACTTC. Protein product: CASSQTSGGYQETQYF.

The chain recombines TRBV12-3 or TRBV12-4 with TRBJ1-2; D gene unclear. The CDR3 covers 12 residues. Trimming shortened V by 3 bases and J by 4 bases, and 6 bases separated the two germline ends. The CDR3 DNA reads as TGTGCCAGCAGTTTTATCCCCTATGGCTACACCTTC. Translating gives CASSFIPYGYTF.

The chain employs TRBV6-1 and TRBJ1-5; 8 bases match TRBD1. The germline CDR1 and CDR2 sequences are MNHNS and SASEGT. Losses at the gene ends were 4 bases for V and 4 bases for J; bases not matched to a gene: 9. The CDR3 is 16 amino acids. DNA for the CDR3: TGTGCCAGCAGTGTCTGGCTAGGGACAGGTAATCAGCCCCAGCATTTT. This encodes CASSVWLGTGNQPQHF.

V gene TRBV13 combines with J gene TRBJ2-6; a weak D match, TRBD1 (5 bases). This CDR3 is built from 16 residues. Germline assignment: CDR1 PRHDT and CDR2 FYEKMQ (reference sequence). The V gene lost 3 bases and the J gene lost 0 bases, with 9 bases spanning the gap. The CDR3 DNA is TGTGCCAGCAGCTTTGCAGGGCTCTCTGGGGCCAACGTCCTGACTTTC. It is translated as CASSFAGLSGANVLTF.

The chain carries TRBV10-1 and TRBJ1-6; 7 nucleotides align to TRBD1. This CDR3 region has 13 residues. The V segment lost 5 bases and the J segment 10 bases; nucleotides outside the gene matches: 5. CDR1 and CDR2 from the germline V gene are WNHNN and SYGVQD (reference sequence). The CDR3: CASSRDRVSPLHF. CDR3 sequence (DNA): TGCGCCAGCAGTCGCGACAGGGTCTCACCCCTCCACTTT.

The V call is TRBV6-5, the J call TRBJ1-1; TRBD1 might be the D (6 bases). V was shortened by 0 bases and J by 6 bases, with 8 bases between the two germline ends. Germline loops: CDR1 MNHEY, CDR2 SVGAGI. This CDR3 is built from 13 residues. DNA of the CDR3: TGTGCCAGCAGTTACTCGAGACAGGCTGAAGCTTTCTTT. Its protein is CASSYSRQAEAFF.

J is TRBJ2-5 and V is TRBV10-3, with TRBD1 matching over 8 bases. This CDR3 spans 14 amino acids. In germline, CDR1 is ENHRY, CDR2 SYGVKD. With V trimmed by 6 bases and J by 4 bases, 7 bases remained unmatched. The CDR3 nucleotides read TGTGCCATCAGGGGGGCAGGGGGCACAGAGACCCAGTACTTC. Encoded protein: CAIRGAGGTETQYF.

The gene calls are TRBV28 and TRBJ2-4; 8 bases are shared with TRBD1. Germline CDR1 and CDR2: MDHEN and SYDVKM. With 5 bases clipped from V and 7 bases from J, the junction kept 7 bases outside the gene matches. The CDR3 has 14 amino acids. CDR3 nucleotide sequence: TGTGCCAGCAGTACCGGACAGGGTATCAACATTCAGTACTTC. It yields the protein CASSTGQGINIQYF.

This chain's CDR3 is CASSPGGRFTEAFF. In DNA form, the CDR3 reads TGTGCCAGCAGCCCAGGGGGCAGGTTCACTGAAGCTTTCTTT. V usage is TRBV3-1 (or the pseudogene TRBV3-2) and J usage is TRBJ1-1; 8 bases map to TRBD1. V lost 4 bases, J lost 4 bases, and 5 bases stayed unmatched. This CDR3 has 14 residues. Germline CDR1 is LGHDT and CDR2 is YNNKEL (reference sequence).

The rearrangement uses TRBV2 and TRBJ1-2, with 8 bases aligning to TRBD1. Germline values: CDR1 SNHLY, CDR2 FYNNEI. The CDR3 length is 14 residues. With 5 bases clipped from V and 2 bases from J, the junction kept 4 bases outside the gene matches. CDR3 bases: TGTGCCAGCAGTCCCGACAGGGGCAACTATGGCTACACCTTC. The encoded protein is CASSPDRGNYGYTF.

The sample holds one count of this clone. The chain couples TRBV11-2 to TRBJ1-5; TRBD1 matches 9 bases. CDR3 length equals 15 residues. V lost 0 bases and J lost 6; bases outside the gene matches: 3. Germline V gene sequence: CDR1 SGHAT, CDR2 FQNNGV. The CDR3 DNA reads as TGTGCCAGCAGCTTAGAGGGGACAGGGTCTCAGCCCCAGCATTTT. It translates to CASSLEGTGSQPQHF.